One sample yielded the 28 T cell receptor beta chains listed below, sequenced in a study of blood T cell repertoires in COVID-19. Libraries were prepared by immunoSEQ multiplex PCR; TCRdb keeps only in-frame clonotypes and omits some of them. The sample shows over 200,000 clones, more than 75% of them seen only once. The specimen was peripheral blood. Receptor source: a man aged 40-49 years with active or convalescent COVID-19.

The rearrangement joins TRBV27 to TRBJ2-3; no firm D call. V gave up 4 bases and J gave up 6 bases, with 11 bases separating them. Germline CDR1 reads MNHEY; CDR2 reads SMNVEV (reference sequence). The CDR3 sequence is 13 residues long. The CDR3, as DNA: TGTGCCAGCAGTTCGGCAGGTTTGGATACGCAGTATTTT. Translation: CASSSAGLDTQYF.

The chain recombines TRBV5-4 with TRBJ2-5; D may be TRBD1 (5 bases). This CDR3 contains 14 residues. Germline V CDR1 and CDR2: SGHNT, YYREEE (reference sequence). V was shortened by 6 bases and J by 5 bases, with 17 bases between the two germline ends. The CDR3 loop reads CASTQKLGAETQYF. CDR3 bases: TGTGCCAGCACCCAGAAGCTAGGGGCCGAGACCCAGTACTTC.

The gene calls are TRBV19 and TRBJ2-2; a possible D gene is TRBD1 (5 bases). V lost 5 bases and J 2 bases, leaving 6 bases between the germline ends. The CDR3 has 13 amino acids. Germline assignment: CDR1 LNHDA and CDR2 SQIVND (reference sequence). The CDR3 is CASSDSNTGELFF. In nucleotides, the CDR3 is TGTGCCAGTAGTGACAGTAACACCGGGGAGCTGTTTTTT.

This clone occurred once. This chain joins TRBV19 and TRBJ1-2, with D uncertain. The V gene lost 3 bases and the J gene lost 5 bases, with 10 bases spanning the gap. CDR1 is LNHDA and CDR2 is SQIVND in the germline V gene (reference sequence). CDR3 length equals 13 residues. CDR3 region: CASSMSSGYGYTF. CDR3 nucleotide sequence: TGTGCCAGTAGTATGTCATCGGGATATGGCTACACCTTC.

The chain couples TRBV6-1 to TRBJ1-2; the match to TRBD1 covers 10 bases. The germline V gene has CDR1 MNHNS and CDR2 SASEGT. There are 16 residues in the CDR3. Trimming at V came to 4 bases and at J to 5 bases, leaving 10 bases not matched to a gene. CDR3 nucleotides: TGTGCCAGCAGTGCCACCGCGGGACAGGGGATATATGGCTACACCTTC. It yields the protein CASSATAGQGIYGYTF.

V usage is TRBV5-1 and J usage is TRBJ2-5; 8 bases are shared with TRBD2. The CDR3 loop spans 15 amino acids. Per the germline V gene, CDR1 is SGHRS and CDR2 is YFSETQ. J gave up 1 base and V 5 bases, and 7 bases lay outside the gene matches. For the CDR3, the DNA is TGCGCCAGCAGAACTAGCGGAGCCTTCCAAGAGACCCAGTACTTC. Protein sequence: CASRTSGAFQETQYF. The full variable domain, with the rest looked up from reference TRBV5-1 and TRBJ2-5, is KAGVTQTPRYLIKTRGQQVTLSCSPISGHRSVSWYQQTPGQGLQFLFEYFSETQRNKGNFPGRFSGRQFSNSRSEMNVSTLELGDSALYLCASRTSGAFQETQYFGPGTRLLVL.

This rearrangement joins TRBV12-5 to TRBJ2-1; 12 nucleotides match TRBD2. The CDR3 length is 16 residues. Germline V gives CDR1 LGHNT, CDR2 FRNRAP. Losses at the gene ends were 6 bases for V and 4 bases for J; bases not matched to a gene: 7. Here the CDR3 reads CASGLGTSGSYNEQFF. The CDR3 DNA reads as TGTGCTAGTGGCCTCGGGACTAGCGGGTCGTACAATGAGCAGTTCTTC.

This chain joins TRBV30 and TRBJ1-1, with 8 bases lining up with TRBD1. The CDR3 covers 13 residues. Trimming removed 4 bases from V and 8 bases from J; junction bases left unmatched: 9. CDR1 and CDR2 from the germline V gene are GTSNPN and SVGIG (reference sequence). CDR3 sequence: CAWNRDRLGEAFF. The CDR3 DNA reads TGTGCCTGGAATCGGGACAGGTTGGGGGAAGCTTTCTTT.

J is TRBJ1-4 and V is TRBV6-5; maybe TRBD1 (5 bases). The CDR3 is 14 amino acids. Germline V gives CDR1 MNHEY, CDR2 SVGAGI. Between the trimmed V and J ends, which lost 7 bases and 4 bases, there was a span of 13 bases. CDR3 region: CASKPGLFNEKLFF. CDR3 in DNA: TGTGCCAGCAAGCCGGGACTCTTTAATGAAAAACTGTTTTTT.

The chain links TRBV9 to TRBJ1-1; 10 bases map to TRBD1. The CDR3 has 15 residues. The germline gives CDR1 SGDLS, CDR2 YYNGEE. After removal of 4 bases from V and 3 bases from J, the junction contained 6 bases not matched to a gene. The CDR3 region has the DNA TGTGCCAGCAGCCCCACGACAGGGGGCTACACTGAAGCTTTCTTT. It is translated as CASSPTTGGYTEAFF.

The rearrangement uses TRBV5-4 and TRBJ2-7; TRBD1 agrees at 8 bases. Germline CDR1 SGHNT, CDR2 YYREEE (reference sequence). This CDR3 spans 14 amino acids. V was clipped by 3 bases and J by 3 bases; unmatched bases: 5. The CDR3 sequence: CASSWTGTDYEQYF. CDR3 in DNA: TGTGCCAGCAGCTGGACAGGGACGGACTACGAGCAGTACTTC.

This chain links TRBV10-3 with TRBJ1-1; D is perhaps TRBD1 (5 bases). V was cut by 11 bases and J by 3 bases, with 16 bases left in between. The CDR3 is 13 residues long. The V gene's germline CDR1 is ENHRY and CDR2 SYGVKD. The DNA of the CDR3 is TGTGCCTCGGCGGGGACGGTCTACACTGAAGCTTTCTTT. Translating gives CASAGTVYTEAFF.

This chain joins TRBV28 and TRBJ1-1; TRBD1 matches at 8 bases. This CDR3 contains 15 residues. Germline CDR1 MDHEN, CDR2 SYDVKM. J was trimmed by 3 bases and V by 2 bases; bases with no gene match: 5. The chain's CDR3 is CASSLAGGGDTEAFF. In nucleotides, the CDR3 is TGTGCCAGCAGTTTAGCAGGGGGCGGGGACACTGAAGCTTTCTTT.

V gene TRBV19 combines with J gene TRBJ1-5; 8 nucleotides agree with TRBD1. The CDR3 has 16 amino acids. Per germline, CDR1 LNHDA and CDR2 SQIVND (reference sequence). V shed 4 bases, J shed 3 bases, and the junction held 8 bases outside the gene matches. This CDR3 reads CASSTRDRSLNQPQHF. Written as DNA, the CDR3 is TGTGCCAGTAGTACCCGGGACAGGTCGCTCAATCAGCCCCAGCATTTT.

This chain connects TRBV7-9 to TRBJ2-7; the match to TRBD2 covers 7 bases. V dropped 5 bases and J dropped 7; count of bases not matched to a gene: 11. The CDR3 totals 14 residues. CDR1 SEHNR and CDR2 FQNEAQ come from the germline V gene (reference sequence). This CDR3 is CASSETAGLTEQYF. The CDR3 DNA reads as TGTGCCAGCAGCGAAACAGCGGGACTTACGGAGCAGTACTTC.

J is TRBJ1-1 and V is TRBV6-5, with 12 bases matching TRBD1. V gave up 6 bases and J gave up 4 bases; unmatched junction bases: 6. The CDR3 spans 15 residues. CDR1 is MNHEY, CDR2 SVGAGI, per germline. In DNA form, the CDR3 reads TGTGCCAGCAGCTTGGGACAGGGGGCTGTCACTGAAGCTTTCTTT. Translating gives CASSLGQGAVTEAFF.

The chain is built from TRBV24-1 and TRBJ1-5; 9 bases are a match to TRBD1. This CDR3 comprises 15 residues. The J segment lost 6 bases and the V segment lost 5 bases, leaving 7 bases of the junction unmatched. The germline gives CDR1 KGHDR, CDR2 SFDVKD. The CDR3 region is CATSGTGTGPQPQHF. DNA for the CDR3: TGTGCCACCAGTGGTACCGGGACAGGGCCTCAGCCCCAGCATTTT.

Written as DNA, the CDR3 is TGTGCCAGCAGTCCTGACCCAGACAGGGATAGGAGCTACACCTTC. Translating it yields CASSPDPDRDRSYTF. The chain has TRBV28 and TRBJ1-2; the match to TRBD1 covers 7 bases. CDR1 and CDR2 from the germline V gene are MDHEN and SYDVKM. The V segment lost 5 bases and the J segment 9 bases; nucleotides outside the gene matches: 15. The CDR3 spans 15 residues.

The J gene is TRBJ1-2, the V gene TRBV12-3 or TRBV12-4; no reliable D call. V was clipped by 1 base and J by 4 bases, with 4 bases between them. This CDR3 region has 12 residues. The CDR3 is CASSLGLYGYTF. The CDR3 coding sequence is TGTGCCAGCAGTTTAGGTCTCTATGGCTACACCTTC.

A single count supports this clone. The chain joins TRBV3-1 (or the pseudogene TRBV3-2) to TRBJ2-3, with 12 positions matching TRBD2. Trimming at V came to 6 bases and at J to 4 bases, leaving 5 bases not matched to a gene. CDR1 LGHDT and CDR2 YNNKEL come from the germline V gene (reference sequence). The CDR3 contains 15 residues. CDR3 region: CASSPSGGAPDTQYF. In DNA, the CDR3 is TGTGCCAGCAGTCCTAGCGGGGGGGCCCCAGATACGCAGTATTTT.

The CDR3 DNA follows: TGTGCCAGCTCACCGGACAGGGGGCCTGGCAATCAGCCCCAGCATTTT. It is translated as CASSPDRGPGNQPQHF. This chain uses TRBV18 with TRBJ1-5; 11 bases fit TRBD1. The CDR3 contains 16 residues. V dropped 3 bases and J dropped 2; count of bases not matched to a gene: 3. From germline, CDR1 is KGHSH and CDR2 LQKENI. Drawing the rest from reference TRBV18 and TRBJ1-5, the complete variable domain is NAGVMQNPRHLVRRRGQEARLRCSPMKGHSHVYWYRQLPEEGLKFMVYLQKENIIDESGMPKERFSAEFPKEGPSILRIQQVVRGDSAAYFCASSPDRGPGNQPQHFGDGTRLSIL.

CDR3 in DNA: TGTGCCAGCTCACCACCGAGGCAGAGCTATGGCTACACCTTC. This encodes CASSPPRQSYGYTF. This chain links TRBV18 with TRBJ1-2; D is undetermined. V lost 0 bases and J 4 bases, leaving 9 bases between the germline ends. There are 14 residues in the CDR3. Germline V gene sequence: CDR1 KGHSH, CDR2 LQKENI.

The rearrangement links TRBV28 to TRBJ1-2; D is unclear. Trimming removed 6 bases from V and 2 bases from J, with 16 bases in between. Per the germline V gene, CDR1 is MDHEN and CDR2 is SYDVKM. The CDR3 sequence is 15 residues long. CDR3 coding DNA: TGTGCCAGCAGATCTGGATGGGCCCTAAACTATGGCTACACCTTC. This encodes CASRSGWALNYGYTF.

The chain joins TRBV6-1 to TRBJ2-2; weak D call: TRBD2 (5 bases). Per germline, CDR1 MNHNS and CDR2 SASEGT. This CDR3 region has 15 residues. V was clipped by 2 bases and J by 6 bases, with 13 bases between them. The CDR3 region is CASSERRIASGELFF. Here the CDR3 DNA reads TGTGCCAGCAGTGAAAGGAGGATAGCGTCCGGGGAGCTGTTTTTT.

This clone appeared once. The chain links TRBV3-1 (or the pseudogene TRBV3-2) to TRBJ1-1; a possible D gene is TRBD1 (6 bases). CDR3 length: 13 residues. Trimming took 4 bases from V and 3 from J, leaving 9 bases between them. Germline V gives CDR1 LGHDT, CDR2 YNNKEL (reference sequence). The CDR3 sequence is CASSPGQYTEAFF. In DNA form, the CDR3 reads TGTGCCAGCAGCCCCGGACAGTACACTGAAGCTTTCTTT.

This clone was detected only a few times. The V call is TRBV4-1, the J call TRBJ2-7, with TRBD2 matching 8 bases. CDR3 size: 16 residues. After removal of 0 bases from V and 0 bases from J, the junction contained 4 bases not matched to a gene. Germline CDR1 is MGHRA and CDR2 is YSYEKL. The CDR3: CASSQDFRGGSYEQYF. CDR3 DNA: TGCGCCAGCAGCCAAGATTTCCGGGGGGGCTCCTACGAGCAGTACTTC.

V usage is TRBV5-1 and J usage is TRBJ2-2; D uncertain. Per the germline V gene, CDR1 is SGHRS and CDR2 is YFSETQ. This CDR3 has 14 residues. The V and J ends lost 0 bases and 5 bases respectively, with 8 bases between them. The CDR3 coding sequence is TGCGCCAGCAGCTTGGGCCAGTCTACCGGGGAGCTGTTTTTT. Translated, it gives CASSLGQSTGELFF.

This chain links TRBV6-5 with TRBJ1-4; D unclear. Trimming removed 2 bases from V and 2 bases from J, with 6 bases in between. Germline CDR1 and CDR2: MNHEY and SVGAGI. The CDR3 runs to 14 residues. The CDR3 DNA reads as TGTGCCAGCAGTTACGGCCAGACTAATGAAAAACTGTTTTTT. Translated, it gives CASSYGQTNEKLFF.